Described below is a single TCR beta chain sequence and its context. The CDR3 spans 17 residues. V was clipped by 0 bases and J by 0 bases, with 17 bases between them. CDR1 DFQATT and CDR2 SNEGSKA come from the germline V gene (reference sequence). Genomic DNA, the template, was used for profiling of the TCR beta VDJ and CDR3. Via MiXCR, TCRdb re-called the reads, giving one row per CDR3 protein. Among over 250,000 distinct CDR3 sequences listed, approximately 60% were seen once. This entry is derived from a study of CD8+CD57+ T cells in acquired aplastic anemia. Patients picked for sequencing had shown CD8+CD57+ cell expansion detected by flow cytometry.

The V gene is TRBV20-1, the J gene TRBJ1-1, with D possibly TRBD1 on 6 matching bases. The material sequenced was sorted CD4+, CD8+, or CD8+CD57+ T cells (not recorded which) from PBMCs. The TCR was taken from a human donor with aplastic anemia. The CDR3 DNA is TGCAGTGCTAGAGATGTCATCCAGGGGAGCTTGAACACTGAAGCTTTCTTT. Translation: CSARDVIQGSLNTEAFF.